This T cell receptor beta chain is from a study of PD-L1 blockade in urothelial cancer. TCRdb's table, derived via immunoSEQ multiplex PCR, lists solely in-frame clones and lacks some. The table records about 36,000 clones, 84% of them present only once. Time point specified: peripheral blood 6 weeks after treatment start. Germline CDR1 reads SGDLS; CDR2 reads YYNGEE. The CDR3 totals 13 residues. The V end was cut by 2 bases, the J end by 7 bases, with 12 bases between. The TCR comes from a man aged 40-49 years with urothelial cancer. The chain combines TRBV9 with TRBJ2-5; TRBD2 is a possible D gene (5 bases). This specimen consisted of PBMCs, obtained around atezolizumab (anti-PD-L1) treatment. CDR3 sequence reads: CASSVGDLGTQYF. The CDR3, as DNA: TGTGCCAGCAGCGTGGGAGATCTTGGGACCCAGTACTTC.